This is a list of T cell receptor beta chains from one sample in a study of shared clonotypes between healthy human individuals. Profiled with immunoSEQ multiplex PCR; TCRdb holds only in-frame clones, not every one. Here the sample spans roughly 330,000 clones, approximately 79% being singletons. Specimen: memory CD4+ T cells sorted from blood. The receptors originated from a man aged 30 to 45 in good health. Each CDR3 is given with its conserved first and last residue. A D gene is named only where the DNA matches it firmly. Where a row states a size, it is once, few, many or the class of an expanded clone; other rows omit it.

clone_size,j_call,v_call,d_call,cdr3_aa,cdr3_nt
.,TRBJ2-1,TRBV10-3,.,CATQGTRDHNEQFF,TGTGCCACACAAGGCACCCGGGATCACAATGAGCAGTTCTTC
.,TRBJ2-7,TRBV5-1,.,CASRQSSSYEQYF,TGCGCCAGCCGACAGTCGAGCTCCTACGAGCAGTACTTC
.,TRBJ1-2,TRBV4-3,.,CASSQDVSRVFGYTF,TGCGCCAGCAGCCAAGATGTTTCCAGGGTCTTTGGCTACACCTTC
.,TRBJ2-7,TRBV5-1,.,CASSLEASLGEQYF,TGCGCCAGCAGCTTGGAGGCCAGCTTGGGAGAGCAGTACTTC
.,TRBJ2-7,TRBV29-1,TRBD2,CSAWEREGREQYF,TGCAGCGCTTGGGAGCGGGAGGGCCGAGAGCAGTACTTC
few,TRBJ2-1,TRBV11-2,.,CASSLLVRANEQFF,TGTGCCAGCAGCTTGCTCGTGAGGGCCAATGAGCAGTTCTTC
.,TRBJ1-1,TRBV2,TRBD1,CASSEQGAQRTEAFF,TGTGCCAGCAGTGAACAGGGGGCCCAGAGGACTGAAGCTTTCTTT
once,TRBJ2-5,TRBV7-7,.,CASSLGFTGTGWEETQYF,TGTGCCAGCAGCTTAGGGTTCACAGGTACCGGTTGGGAAGAGACCCAGTACTTC
.,TRBJ2-1,TRBV19,.,CASSTDAFPYNEQFF,TGTGCCAGTAGTACCGACGCGTTTCCCTACAATGAGCAGTTCTTC
.,TRBJ2-7,TRBV6-1,.,CASSEALGPYGEQYF,TGTGCCAGCAGTGAAGCGCTTGGGCCTTATGGCGAGCAGTACTTC
.,TRBJ1-1,TRBV7-2,.,CASRGGRGSEAFF,TGTGCCAGCAGGGGGGGCAGAGGATCTGAAGCTTTCTTT
.,TRBJ1-1,TRBV25-1,TRBD1,CASSEVGLIGGNTEAFF,TGTGCCAGCAGTGAAGTGGGGCTGATAGGGGGCAACACTGAAGCTTTCTTT
.,TRBJ1-3,TRBV5-1,.,CASSLGAAENTIYF,TGCGCCAGCAGCTTGGGGGCCGCGGAAAACACCATATATTTT
.,TRBJ2-2,TRBV9,TRBD1,CASSVVGRGQMGFGELFF,TGTGCCAGCAGCGTAGTGGGCCGGGGACAGATGGGCTTCGGGGAGCTGTTTTTT
.,TRBJ2-6,TRBV19,.,CASSVQGGGANVLTF,TGTGCCAGTAGTGTACAGGGAGGTGGGGCCAACGTCCTGACTTTC
few,TRBJ1-2,TRBV7-2,.,CASSFDLYGYTF,TGTGCCAGCAGCTTCGACCTCTATGGCTACACCTTC
.,TRBJ2-5,TRBV7-3,TRBD1,CASSFRQGQTQYF,TGTGCCAGCAGCTTTAGACAGGGACAGACCCAGTACTTC
.,TRBJ2-5,TRBV29-1,TRBD2,CSVGTSAEQETQYF,TGCAGCGTTGGCACTAGCGCAGAACAAGAGACCCAGTACTTC
once,TRBJ2-3,TRBV18,.,CASSPGQGGDTQYF,TGTGCCAGCTCACCCGGACAGGGAGGGGATACGCAGTATTTT
.,TRBJ2-7,TRBV27,.,CASSLRDSQYEQYF,TGTGCCAGCAGTTTAAGGGACTCCCAGTACGAGCAGTACTTC
.,TRBJ1-3,TRBV25-1,.,CASSEYGVAGNTIYF,TGTGCCAGCAGTGAATACGGGGTGGCTGGAAACACCATATATTTT
.,TRBJ1-2,TRBV7-9,TRBD1,CASSSTGWGYTF,TGTGCCAGCAGCTCGACAGGGTGGGGCTACACCTTC
few,TRBJ1-1,TRBV29-1,.,CSVGVMNTEAFF,TGCAGCGTTGGTGTCATGAACACTGAAGCTTTCTTT
.,TRBJ1-3,TRBV28,.,CASSFAGLSRSGNTIYF,TGTGCCAGCAGTTTCGCGGGGCTGAGTCGCTCTGGAAACACCATATATTTT
once,TRBJ2-7,TRBV14,TRBD2,CASSLRVAGEQYF,TGTGCCAGCAGCCTCCGGGTAGCGGGCGAGCAGTACTTC
.,TRBJ1-5,TRBV7-2,.,CASSAVTDNQPQHF,TGTGCCAGCAGCGCCGTTACGGATAATCAGCCCCAGCATTTT
.,TRBJ2-7,TRBV2,.,CASSPGTFSYEQYF,TGTGCCAGCAGTCCAGGGACTTTCTCCTACGAGCAGTACTTC
.,TRBJ1-1,TRBV5-4,.,CASSLSQANTEAFF,TGTGCCAGCAGCTTGTCCCAGGCGAACACTGAAGCTTTCTTT
.,TRBJ1-2,TRBV28,.,CASTGRINYGYTF,TGTGCCAGCACCGGACGGATTAACTATGGCTACACCTTC
many,TRBJ2-7,TRBV6-5,.,CASRYPSPSNF,TGTGCCAGCAGATACCCCAGTCCCTCAAACTTC
few,TRBJ2-1,TRBV11-2,TRBD2,CASTLRAGGNNEQFF,TGTGCCAGCACCCTCCGAGCGGGAGGAAACAATGAGCAGTTCTTC
few,TRBJ1-4,TRBV4-2,.,CASSPMSRDTNEKLFF,TGTGCCAGCAGCCCAATGTCCCGGGACACTAATGAAAAACTGTTTTTT
.,TRBJ1-5,TRBV12-2,.,CASRLVNCPNYNQPQHF,TGTGCAAGTCGCTTAGTAAATTGCCCCAATTACAATCAGCCCCAGCATTTT
many,TRBJ2-1,TRBV5-1,.,CASSPPPDYNEQFF,TGCGCCAGCAGCCCCCCCCCGGACTACAATGAGCAGTTCTTC
.,TRBJ2-1,TRBV5-5,.,CASSWPRDFYNEQFF,TGTGCCAGCAGCTGGCCCCGGGACTTCTACAATGAGCAGTTCTTC
once,TRBJ2-7,TRBV7-2,TRBD2,CASSRTSGSRNEQYF,TGTGCCAGCAGCCGAACTAGCGGGAGTAGGAACGAGCAGTACTTC
.,TRBJ1-1,TRBV6-5,.,CASRSDGNTEAFF,TGTGCCAGCAGAAGCGACGGGAACACTGAAGCTTTCTTT
once,TRBJ2-1,TRBV7-2,TRBD1,CASSLQGASSYNEQFF,TGTGCCAGCAGCTTACAGGGGGCGAGCTCCTACAATGAGCAGTTCTTC
.,TRBJ2-3,TRBV30,TRBD1,CAWSYTGGRSDTQYF,TGTGCCTGGAGTTATACAGGGGGCAGGTCAGATACGCAGTATTTT
.,TRBJ2-7,TRBV6-6,.,CASNVRQSSYEQYF,TGTGCCAGCAATGTGAGGCAGAGCTCCTACGAGCAGTACTTC
.,TRBJ1-5,TRBV20-1,.,CSGGVNQPQHF,TGCAGTGGGGGGGTCAATCAGCCCCAGCATTTT
.,TRBJ2-5,TRBV15,TRBD1,CATSSGGQGKETQYF,TGTGCCACCAGCAGTGGGGGACAGGGCAAAGAGACCCAGTACTTC
.,TRBJ2-7,TRBV6-1,TRBD2,CAREGLAGSYEQYF,TGTGCCAGGGAGGGACTAGCGGGATCCTACGAGCAGTACTTC
.,TRBJ2-1,TRBV2,TRBD2,CASSEGLAGGLSYNEQFF,TGTGCCAGCAGTGAGGGACTAGCGGGAGGACTCTCCTACAATGAGCAGTTCTTC
.,TRBJ1-5,TRBV7-9,.,CASSLSGKANQPQHF,TGTGCCAGCAGCTTAAGTGGAAAGGCGAATCAGCCCCAGCATTTT
.,TRBJ2-7,TRBV6-5,.,CASSLRRSSYEQYF,TGTGCCAGCAGCTTACGCAGGAGCTCCTACGAGCAGTACTTC
.,TRBJ2-3,TRBV7-6,TRBD2,CASSPRELAEKPSTNTQYF,TGTGCCAGCAGCCCTCGGGAACTAGCGGAGAAGCCCAGCACAAATACGCAGTATTTT
.,TRBJ2-3,TRBV6-1,.,CASTHRTDTQYF,TGTGCCAGCACCCACCGCACAGATACGCAGTATTTT
.,TRBJ2-1,TRBV5-1,TRBD2,CASSRQTSGPFNEQFF,TGCGCCAGCAGCAGACAGACTAGCGGCCCTTTCAATGAGCAGTTCTTC
.,TRBJ2-2,TRBV13,.,CASNSRGTGELFF,TGTGCCAGCAACTCCAGGGGCACCGGGGAGCTGTTTTTT
few,TRBJ2-1,TRBV7-9,TRBD2,CASSLGVAGGYNEQFF,TGTGCCAGCAGCTTAGGGGTAGCGGGAGGGTACAATGAGCAGTTCTTC
few,TRBJ1-2,TRBV10-3,TRBD1,CAIRPGQGAPGYTF,TGTGCCATCAGGCCGGGACAGGGGGCGCCTGGCTACACCTTC
few,TRBJ2-1,TRBV6-1,TRBD2,CASSRTSGRLGEQFF,TGTGCCAGCAGTAGAACTAGCGGGAGATTAGGTGAGCAGTTCTTC